Below, 4 T cell receptor beta chains from the same sample are listed, as sequenced in a study of blood T cell repertoires in COVID-19 (TCRdb year 2020). The receptor library was made with the immunoSEQ multiplex PCR assay. As stored in TCRdb, this immuneACCESS dataset retains in-frame rearrangements with V and J assigned. A fraction of the clones does not appear; measured against another copy, unresolved V genes explain less than half of the discrepancy, and the remainder lacks a known reason. The sample includes about 140,000 clones, with about nine tenths observed a single time. The ten largest clones represent 0.75% to 0.95% of the sample. The sample consisted of peripheral blood. These receptors came from a woman in her 50s with acute or convalescent COVID-19.

The chain carries TRBV27 and TRBJ1-4, with a weak D call TRBD1 (6 bases). Per germline, CDR1 MNHEY and CDR2 SMNVEV (reference sequence). V was clipped by 4 bases and J by 7 bases, with 13 bases between them. This CDR3 comprises 14 residues. Here the CDR3 DNA reads TGTGCCAGCAGTTCGTTTCAGGGGACTGAAAAACTGTTTTTT. Translating it yields CASSSFQGTEKLFF.

This chain joins TRBV11-2 and TRBJ1-2; D unresolved. V was trimmed by 1 base and J by 8 bases, leaving 11 bases between them. This CDR3 comprises 13 residues. Germline values: CDR1 SGHAT, CDR2 FQNNGV. The CDR3 coding sequence is TGTGCCAGCAGCTTAGTAATACGGCGGGGCTACACCTTC. It codes for CASSLVIRRGYTF. The complete variable domain, with remaining parts taken from reference TRBV11-2 and TRBJ1-2, reads EAGVAQSPRYKIIEKRQSVAFWCNPISGHATLYWYQQILGQGPKLLIQFQNNGVVDDSQLPKDRFSAERLKGVDSTLKIQPAKLEDSAVYLCASSLVIRRGYTFGSGTRLTVV.

This clone was detected a few times. The chain carries TRBV7-2 and TRBJ1-5; no clear D. There are 12 residues in the CDR3. Trimming left V 5 bases short and J 3 bases short, with 5 bases between. Germline CDR1 is SGHTA and CDR2 is FQGNSA. The CDR3 DNA reads as TGTGCCAGCAGCCTTCCCAATCAGCCCCAGCATTTT. Residues: CASSLPNQPQHF.

The chain recombines TRBV20-1 with TRBJ1-2; TRBD1 is a possible D gene (5 bases). Trimming shortened V by 6 bases and J by 5 bases, and 10 bases separated the two germline ends. CDR1 and CDR2 from the germline V gene are DFQATT and SNEGSKA (reference sequence). The CDR3 sequence is 11 residues long. The CDR3 sequence: CSAEQGYGYTF. CDR3 bases: TGCAGTGCCGAGCAGGGTTATGGCTACACCTTC.